These 24 T cell receptor beta chains share one sample of origin, sequenced in a study of CD8+ T cells in alopecia areata. Stated treatment: oral pan-JAK inhibitor, 5-10 mg twice daily. Investigators isolated RNA and reverse transcribed it into cDNA to act as the sequencing template. Clones were read by immunoSEQ multiplex PCR, and TCRdb kept only the in-frame ones, dropping some. Counted here are about 270,000 clones, 45% to 70% occurring once; the ten biggest clones make up 0.93%. The sample in question was CD4+ T cells sorted from blood, obtained around week 54, from a patient treated with tofacitinib. These receptors were collected from a human donor with alopecia areata.

This rearrangement joins TRBV9 to TRBJ2-5; D remains ambiguous. The germline gives CDR1 SGDLS, CDR2 YYNGEE. The CDR3 has 14 amino acids. The V and J ends lost 4 bases and 0 bases respectively, with 10 bases between them. CDR3 in DNA: TGTGCCAGCAGCATGAGGACGGACCAAGAGACCCAGTACTTC. It specifies CASSMRTDQETQYF.

The rearrangement uses TRBV29-1 and TRBJ2-1; D gene unclear. Between the trimmed V and J ends, which lost 7 bases and 0 bases, there was a span of 16 bases. From germline, CDR1 is SQVTM and CDR2 ANQGSEA. The CDR3 spans 15 residues. Here the CDR3 DNA reads TGCAGCGCTGGAGACGGAGTGAGCTCCTACAATGAGCAGTTCTTC. Protein sequence: CSAGDGVSSYNEQFF.

V usage is TRBV6-1 and J usage is TRBJ1-2; 10 bases agree with TRBD1. CDR1 and CDR2 from the germline V gene are MNHNS and SASEGT. CDR3 length: 16 residues. V trimming: 2 bases; J trimming: 8 bases; junction bases outside the gene matches: 11. This chain's CDR3 is CASSERSLGQGLGYTF. As DNA, the CDR3 is TGTGCCAGCAGTGAAAGGTCCCTGGGACAGGGGCTCGGCTACACCTTC.

The chain recombines TRBV5-1 with TRBJ1-1; the D is unclear. The V gene's germline CDR1 is SGHRS and CDR2 YFSETQ. V was pared by 1 base and J by 0 bases, with 10 bases between. The CDR3 loop spans 15 amino acids. The CDR3 coding sequence is TGCGCCAGCAGCTTGCAGGCCTACCTGAACACTGAAGCTTTCTTT. It yields the protein CASSLQAYLNTEAFF.

The rearrangement joins TRBV5-1 to TRBJ2-5; TRBD1 agrees at 7 bases. There are 14 residues in the CDR3. Trimming took 4 bases from V and 1 from J; bases not matched to a gene: 4. Germline V CDR1 and CDR2: SGHRS, YFSETQ. The CDR3: CASSGGQPQETQYF. DNA of the CDR3: TGCGCCAGCAGCGGGGGACAGCCCCAAGAGACCCAGTACTTC.

The rearrangement joins TRBV30 to TRBJ1-1; D remains ambiguous. This CDR3 has 11 residues. Germline-derived CDR1 and CDR2 are GTSNPN and SVGIG (reference sequence). V lost 0 bases, J lost 6 bases, and 5 bases lay in between. CDR3 protein: CAWSVQSEAFF. Written as DNA, the CDR3 is TGTGCCTGGAGTGTACAGTCTGAAGCTTTCTTT.

This clone occurred a few times. This chain joins TRBV11-2 and TRBJ2-3; no clear D. Germline assignment: CDR1 SGHAT and CDR2 FQNNGV. The CDR3 totals 14 residues. V shed 0 bases and J shed 1 base, with 5 bases lying between them. The CDR3 nucleotides read TGTGCCAGCAGCTTAGAGTTCGGCACAGATACGCAGTATTTT. Encoded protein: CASSLEFGTDTQYF.

The J gene is TRBJ1-1, the V gene TRBV9; D not certain. The CDR3 is made up of 14 amino acids. Germline V CDR1 and CDR2: SGDLS, YYNGEE. Trimming left V 1 base short and J 1 base short, with 8 bases between. The CDR3 reads CASSVLGRNTEAFF. In DNA form, the CDR3 reads TGTGCCAGCAGCGTACTCGGGAGGAACACTGAAGCTTTCTTT.

This chain links TRBV30 with TRBJ1-6; the D gene is possibly TRBD1 (5 bases). Trimming stripped 2 bases from V and 7 bases from J, with 9 bases between. Per the germline V gene, CDR1 is GTSNPN and CDR2 is SVGIG (reference sequence). The CDR3 covers 13 residues. Here the CDR3 DNA reads TGTGCCTGGAGTCGCGGGGGAAATTCACCCCTCCACTTT. This translates into CAWSRGGNSPLHF.

V is TRBV7-8 and J is TRBJ2-7; no clear D. CDR1 is SGHVS, CDR2 FQNEAQ, per germline. The CDR3 loop spans 15 amino acids. V lost 5 bases and J 3 bases, leaving 17 bases between the germline ends. This chain's CDR3 is CASSLDGPPLYEQYF. CDR3 sequence (DNA): TGTGCCAGCAGCCTGGACGGGCCCCCTCTCTACGAGCAGTACTTC.

This clone was seen more than once but under ten times. J is TRBJ1-6 and V is TRBV15; TRBD1 matches 10 bases. The CDR3 length is 17 residues. Germline values: CDR1 LNHNV, CDR2 YYDKDF (reference sequence). The junction had 12 bases not matched to a gene; V was cut back by 3 bases and J by 10 bases. This CDR3 reads CATSRGVETGGVSPLHF. The CDR3 DNA reads as TGTGCCACCAGCAGGGGCGTTGAGACAGGGGGCGTATCACCCCTCCACTTT.

The table lists this clone with a few counts. Written as DNA, the CDR3 is TGTGCCAGCAGCCCGAGGGTATCGAACACCGGGGAGCTGTTTTTT. This encodes CASSPRVSNTGELFF. V gene TRBV7-2 combines with J gene TRBJ2-2; a weak D match, TRBD2 (5 bases). Between the trimmed V and J ends, which lost 5 bases and 0 bases, there was a span of 10 bases. Germline V lookup: CDR1 SGHTA, CDR2 FQGNSA. This CDR3 is built from 15 residues.

The rearrangement joins TRBV27 to TRBJ1-6; D not resolved. Germline CDR1 MNHEY, CDR2 SMNVEV (reference sequence). Trimming took 7 bases from V and 3 from J, leaving 7 bases between them. The CDR3 has 13 residues. In nucleotides, the CDR3 is TGTGCCAGCACCGCGATCTATAATTCACCCCTCCACTTT. This translates into CASTAIYNSPLHF.

This clone was seen only a few times. The gene calls are TRBV29-1 and TRBJ2-1; D is perhaps TRBD2 (6 bases). The CDR3 is 14 residues long. Germline CDR1 is SQVTM and CDR2 is ANQGSEA. Trimming stripped 0 bases from V and 10 bases from J, with 16 bases between. CDR3 coding DNA: TGCAGCGTTGAAGATCCGGTCCGGGACTCAGAGCAGTTCTTC. It is translated as CSVEDPVRDSEQFF.

V usage is TRBV5-1 and J usage is TRBJ1-1, with D tentatively TRBD1 (5 bases). V was clipped by 0 bases and J by 7 bases, with 16 bases between them. Germline values: CDR1 SGHRS, CDR2 YFSETQ. The CDR3 extends over 15 amino acids. The DNA for the CDR3 is TGCGCCAGCAGCTTGGCCCAGGGCCCATCCGGTGAAGCTTTCTTT. Encoded protein: CASSLAQGPSGEAFF.

J is TRBJ2-5 and V is TRBV5-6; tentatively, D is TRBD2 (5 bases). CDR1 is SGHDT, CDR2 YYEEEE, per germline. The CDR3 extends over 15 amino acids. Trimming cost V 1 base and J 1 base, with 11 bases left between them. CDR3 sequence: CASSLRLPIQETQYF. The DNA of the CDR3 is TGTGCCAGCAGCTTGAGACTACCAATCCAAGAGACCCAGTACTTC. The whole variable domain, remainder taken from reference TRBV5-6 and TRBJ2-5, is DAGVTQSPTHLIKTRGQQVTLRCSPKSGHDTVSWYQQALGQGPQFIFQYYEEEERQRGNFPDRFSGHQFPNYSSELNVNALLLGDSALYLCASSLRLPIQETQYFGPGTRLLVL.

This chain links TRBV18 with TRBJ1-2; unclear D gene. Germline V CDR1 and CDR2: KGHSH, LQKENI. This CDR3 has 16 residues. The ends were cut back, 3 bases at V and 2 bases at J, with 16 bases in the middle. CDR3 nucleotide sequence: TGTGCCAGCTCACCCATGGACCGAACAAAGAACTATGGCTACACCTTC. Translated: CASSPMDRTKNYGYTF.

Remarks on this clone: An end of the junction differs from the germline gene, which may be a read error. Other nucleotide sequences from this sample produce the same CDR3. This chain connects TRBV7-2 to TRBJ1-5; no clear D gene. Germline assignment: CDR1 SGHTA and CDR2 FQGNSA. This CDR3 spans 13 amino acids. The chain's CDR3 is CASSLDSNQPQHF. DNA for the CDR3: TGTGCCAGCAGTTTAGACAGCAATCAGCCCCAGCATTTT.

The sample holds a few counts of this clone. The chain joins TRBV29-1 to TRBJ2-5; 10 bases match TRBD2. Germline CDR1 SQVTM, CDR2 ANQGSEA. Trimming at V came to 7 bases and at J to 1 base, leaving 12 bases not matched to a gene. The CDR3 runs to 16 residues. CDR3 residues: CSAPGSSGGSQETQYF. The CDR3 region has the DNA TGCAGCGCTCCCGGTAGTAGCGGGGGGTCCCAAGAGACCCAGTACTTC.

This clone was picked up a small number of times. This sample also contains other DNA sequences that code for the same CDR3. This chain links TRBV10-3 with TRBJ2-5; D is perhaps TRBD1 (5 bases). Germline loops: CDR1 ENHRY, CDR2 SYGVKD. This CDR3 is 13 amino acids long. Trimming stripped 4 bases from V and 1 base from J, with 7 bases between. CDR3 nucleotide sequence: TGTGCCATCAGTGGTGGGGCCCAAGAGACCCAGTACTTC. Translated, it gives CAISGGAQETQYF.

The gene calls are TRBV5-4 and TRBJ2-3, with 10 positions matching TRBD1. From germline, CDR1 is SGHNT and CDR2 YYREEE (reference sequence). The length of the CDR3 is 15 residues. With 2 bases clipped from V and 4 bases from J, the junction kept 4 bases outside the gene matches. CDR3 residues: CASSFGDRGADTQYF. CDR3 bases: TGTGCCAGCAGCTTTGGGGACAGGGGAGCAGATACGCAGTATTTT. Together with reference TRBV5-4 and TRBJ2-3, the CDR3 gives the full variable domain: ETGVTQSPTHLIKTRGQQVTLRCSSQSGHNTVSWYQQALGQGPQFIFQYYREEENGRGNFPPRFSGLQFPNYSSELNVNALELDDSALYLCASSFGDRGADTQYFGPGTRLTVL.

V is TRBV7-2 and J is TRBJ2-3, with TRBD2 matching 8 bases. J gave up 4 bases and V 4 bases, and 13 bases lay outside the gene matches. From germline, CDR1 is SGHTA and CDR2 FQGNSA. This CDR3 comprises 17 residues. CDR3 protein: CASSSVPGGGVADTQYF. The DNA of the CDR3 is TGTGCCAGCAGCTCCGTCCCCGGGGGGGGCGTCGCAGATACGCAGTATTTT.

CDR3 nucleotides: TGCGCCAGCAGCCCTCAAACAGGGATTTCCGGGGAGCTGTTTTTT. It codes for CASSPQTGISGELFF. This rearrangement joins TRBV5-1 to TRBJ2-2; tentatively, D is TRBD1 (6 bases). Germline loops: CDR1 SGHRS, CDR2 YFSETQ. The CDR3 covers 15 residues. Trimming left V 4 bases short and J 6 bases short, with 16 bases between.

This clone was found once. The chain recombines TRBV9 with TRBJ1-6; the match to TRBD1 covers 7 bases. Germline V lookup: CDR1 SGDLS, CDR2 YYNGEE. This CDR3 is built from 14 residues. V gave up 4 bases and J gave up 10 bases; unmatched junction bases: 8. CDR3 DNA sequence: TGTGCCAGCAGCACCACGGGACAGAAATCACCCCTCCACTTT. Translating it yields CASSTTGQKSPLHF.